Listed here are 27 T cell receptor beta chains from one sample, sequenced in a study of T-cell reconstitution after alpha-beta-depleted transplantation in children. The TCRbeta library was prepared with unique molecular identifiers. One entry per CDR3 protein, called by TCRdb with MiXCR from the PCR reads. The table shows hundreds of thousands of distinct CDR3 sequences, with around 15% occurring only once. The specimen comprised PBMCs, mostly from graft donor cells, sampled 360 days after TCRalphabeta/CD19-depleted stem cell transplant. Source of these receptors: a boy in the first two years of life who had a stem cell transplant for Wiskott-Aldrich syndrome, so the T cells may come from the graft donor.

This chain connects TRBV12-3 or TRBV12-4 to TRBJ2-5; 7 bases are shared with TRBD1. The CDR3 extends over 15 amino acids. Losses at the gene ends were 4 bases for V and 3 bases for J; bases not matched to a gene: 8. The CDR3 bases are TGTGCCAGCAGTTCAGGGGACAGACCCAAAGAGACCCAGTACTTC. Its protein is CASSSGDRPKETQYF.

This clonotype was detected only a few times. The rearrangement links TRBV11-1 to TRBJ2-7; the D gene is possibly TRBD2 (10 bases). V gave up 1 base and J gave up 4 bases, with 29 bases separating them. Germline lookup yields CDR1 SGHAT and CDR2 FQDESV (reference sequence). This CDR3 region has 20 residues. The CDR3: CASSLEGYRGRSGRGYEQYF. The CDR3 DNA reads TGTGCCAGCAGCTTAGAAGGATACAGGGGGCGAAGCGGGAGGGGATACGAGCAGTACTTC.

This clonotype was observed a handful of times. This sequence joins TRBV6-2 or TRBV6-3 and TRBJ2-7; no definite D call. The V and J ends lost 6 bases and 6 bases respectively, with 15 bases between them. Germline-derived CDR1 and CDR2 are MNHEY and SVGEGT. There are 13 residues in the CDR3. The DNA of the CDR3 is TGTGCCAGCAGCCATCGGACCTGGTTCGAGCAGTACTTC. Residues: CASSHRTWFEQYF.

This clonotype was seen ten or more times. J is TRBJ2-3 and V is TRBV7-2; D remains unclear. CDR3 length: 14 residues. The germline V gene encodes CDR1 SGHTA and CDR2 FQGNSA. Trimming took off 1 base at V and 2 bases at J, with 7 bases between the two ends. CDR3 nucleotides: TGTGCCAGCAGCTTAGGCAGGTTCACAGATACGCAGTATTTT. Translating it yields CASSLGRFTDTQYF.

The chain couples TRBV6-5 to TRBJ2-2, with unresolved D. The CDR3 is 15 amino acids. CDR1 MNHEY and CDR2 SVGAGI come from the germline V gene. Deletions cut 1 base from V and 0 bases from J, with 6 bases between. The CDR3 here is CASSYYGTNTGELFF. The CDR3, as DNA: TGTGCCAGCAGTTACTATGGGACGAACACCGGGGAGCTGTTTTTT.

The J gene is TRBJ2-2, the V gene TRBV27; TRBD2 is a possible D gene (6 bases). Germline assignment: CDR1 MNHEY and CDR2 SMNVEV (reference sequence). The V gene lost 3 bases and the J gene lost 7 bases, with 15 bases spanning the gap. This CDR3 has 15 amino acids. The CDR3 reads CASSFGGRPGGELFF. CDR3 in DNA: TGTGCCAGCAGTTTCGGGGGACGACCAGGCGGGGAGCTGTTTTTT.

The rearrangement uses TRBV30 and TRBJ1-5; D perhaps matches TRBD1 (5 bases). The CDR3 has 13 amino acids. Germline V gene sequence: CDR1 GTSNPN, CDR2 SVGIG (reference sequence). The V end was cut by 2 bases, the J end by 8 bases, with 13 bases between. CDR3 in amino acids: CAWSFEGGEPQHF. The CDR3 DNA is TGTGCCTGGAGTTTTGAGGGAGGGGAGCCCCAGCATTTT.

This clonotype was counted only a few times. The chain uses TRBV7-9 and TRBJ2-7; TRBD2 agrees at 7 bases. V gave up 6 bases and J gave up 0 bases; unmatched junction bases: 11. This CDR3 spans 16 amino acids. Germline V gene sequence: CDR1 SEHNR, CDR2 FQNEAQ (reference sequence). CDR3 bases: TGTGCCAGCAGTTCCATCTCTAGCGGTAGCTCCTACGAGCAGTACTTC. It translates to CASSSISSGSSYEQYF. Full variable domain (rest looked up from reference TRBV7-9 and TRBJ2-7): DTGVSQNPRHKITKRGQNVTFRCDPISEHNRLYWYRQTLGQGPEFLTYFQNEAQLEKSRLLSDRFSAERPKGSFSTLEIQRTEQGDSAMYLCASSSISSGSSYEQYFGPGTRLTVT.

This clonotype was recorded a few times. The genes are TRBV5-1 and TRBJ2-1; TRBD2 might be the D (5 bases). Germline V gene sequence: CDR1 SGHRS, CDR2 YFSETQ. Deletions cut 4 bases from V and 5 bases from J, with 25 bases between. The CDR3 has 18 amino acids. The CDR3 sequence: CASSINPPGIQVNNEQFF. The CDR3 DNA follows: TGCGCCAGCAGCATCAACCCCCCCGGGATTCAGGTAAACAATGAGCAGTTCTTC.

V and J are TRBV6-5 and TRBJ2-7; D gene ambiguous. Germline lookup yields CDR1 MNHEY and CDR2 SVGAGI. The CDR3 has 14 amino acids. Deletions cut 2 bases from V and 0 bases from J, with 8 bases between. The CDR3 is CASSYGQVSYEQYF. CDR3 sequence (DNA): TGTGCCAGCAGTTACGGGCAGGTCTCCTACGAGCAGTACTTC.

This chain connects TRBV29-1 to TRBJ2-3, with 8 positions matching TRBD2. Trimming cost V 7 bases and J 2 bases; bases outside gene matches: 8. The germline CDR1 and CDR2 sequences are SQVTM and ANQGSEA. The CDR3 covers 14 residues. The CDR3 region has the DNA TGCAGCGCCCCAGCGGGAGTTGTCACAGATACGCAGTATTTT. Encoded protein: CSAPAGVVTDTQYF.

This chain connects TRBV4-3 to TRBJ2-1, with 8 bases aligning to TRBD2. Germline V gene data show CDR1 as LGHNA and CDR2 as YSLEER. V gave up 4 bases and J gave up 7 bases; unmatched junction bases: 9. The CDR3 consists of 15 residues. The CDR3 sequence is CASSPGLVVPNEQFF. In DNA form, the CDR3 reads TGCGCCAGCAGCCCGGGACTAGTAGTACCAAATGAGCAGTTCTTC.

This clonotype was detected many times. This chain joins TRBV2 and TRBJ2-1, with TRBD1 identical over 9 bases. The length of the CDR3 is 15 residues. The V gene's germline CDR1 is SNHLY and CDR2 FYNNEI. With V trimmed by 5 bases and J by 3 bases, 5 bases remained unmatched. The CDR3 DNA sequence: TGTGCCAGCAGTCCACAGGGGGCTAACTACAATGAGCAGTTCTTC. Translated: CASSPQGANYNEQFF.

The CDR3 sequence: CATSRDSILAGGNTGELFF. The CDR3 nucleotides read TGTGCCACCAGCAGAGATTCTATTCTAGCGGGAGGGAACACCGGGGAGCTGTTTTTT. The chain uses TRBV15 and TRBJ2-2, with 11 bases identical to TRBD2. This CDR3 region has 19 residues. The V and J ends lost 0 bases and 1 base, in that order; junction bases with no gene match: 7. Germline assignment: CDR1 LNHNV and CDR2 YYDKDF (reference sequence).

The genes are TRBV5-1 and TRBJ2-1, with 9 nucleotides matching TRBD1. Unmatched junction bases numbered 7, after V lost 2 bases and J lost 1 base. From germline, CDR1 is SGHRS and CDR2 YFSETQ. This CDR3 spans 17 amino acids. CDR3 DNA sequence: TGCGCCAGCAGCTTAAGCCCGGGACAGGGATCCTACAATGAGCAGTTCTTC. This translates into CASSLSPGQGSYNEQFF. Using reference TRBV5-1 and TRBJ2-1 for the parts outside the CDR3, the full variable domain is KAGVTQTPRYLIKTRGQQVTLSCSPISGHRSVSWYQQTPGQGLQFLFEYFSETQRNKGNFPGRFSGRQFSNSRSEMNVSTLELGDSALYLCASSLSPGQGSYNEQFFGPGTRLTVL.

This chain joins TRBV18 and TRBJ2-1, with 10 positions matching TRBD1. V lost 0 bases, J lost 4 bases, and 3 bases stayed unmatched. Germline CDR1 reads KGHSH; CDR2 reads LQKENI. The CDR3 contains 16 residues. Here the CDR3 reads CASSPPGTGVYNEQFF. The CDR3 DNA is TGTGCCAGCTCACCACCCGGGACAGGGGTATACAATGAGCAGTTCTTC.

The table lists this clonotype with a few counts. The CDR3 bases are TGCAGCGTTGACTTAACGAGGGGGACCGGGGAGCTGTTTTTT. As protein: CSVDLTRGTGELFF. The J gene is TRBJ2-2, the V gene TRBV29-1, with D maybe TRBD1 (6 bases). This CDR3 comprises 14 residues. The V gene lost 3 bases and the J gene lost 5 bases, with 13 bases spanning the gap. Germline V CDR1 and CDR2: SQVTM, ANQGSEA.

This clonotype is deemed medium-sized. The chain combines TRBV7-9 with TRBJ1-1; no reliable D call. The CDR3 is 14 amino acids. Per the germline V gene, CDR1 is SEHNR and CDR2 is FQNEAQ (reference sequence). Trimming removed 3 bases from V and 6 bases from J, with 14 bases in between. Written as DNA, the CDR3 is TGTGCCAGCAGCTTCTACACCCTTGAGTCTGAAGCTTTCTTT. It encodes CASSFYTLESEAFF.

There are a few counts of this clonotype. The rearrangement uses TRBV7-9 and TRBJ2-6, with D hard to call. The CDR3 is made up of 17 amino acids. In germline, CDR1 is SEHNR, CDR2 FQNEAQ (reference sequence). The V end lost 2 bases, the J end lost 1 base, and 12 bases lay between the germline ends. Here the CDR3 reads CASSLRGRASGANVLTF. The CDR3 DNA sequence: TGTGCCAGCAGCTTAAGAGGCCGCGCATCTGGGGCCAACGTCCTGACTTTC.

This clonotype was seen a handful of times. V and J are TRBV7-2 and TRBJ2-7; tentatively, D is TRBD1 (5 bases). Trimming cost V 5 bases and J 0 bases, with 20 bases left between them. The CDR3 extends over 17 amino acids. Looked up from germline, CDR1 is SGHTA and CDR2 is FQGNSA. The CDR3 reads CASSHSGWGINSYEQYF. CDR3 sequence (DNA): TGTGCCAGCAGCCATAGTGGGTGGGGCATCAACTCCTACGAGCAGTACTTC.

The V and J genes are TRBV12-3 or TRBV12-4 and TRBJ2-1; 16 bases map to TRBD2. The J segment lost 4 bases and the V segment lost 6 bases, leaving 12 bases of the junction unmatched. This CDR3 spans 19 amino acids. The CDR3 sequence is CASSRGTSGRAGRYNEQFF. The CDR3 bases are TGTGCCAGCAGCCGAGGGACTAGCGGGAGGGCAGGCAGATACAATGAGCAGTTCTTC.

This clonotype was counted a few times. The chain recombines TRBV7-9 with TRBJ2-3, with 8 bases matching TRBD2. This CDR3 region has 14 residues. Unmatched junction bases numbered 5, after V lost 7 bases and J lost 2 bases. Germline CDR1 SEHNR, CDR2 FQNEAQ (reference sequence). The CDR3 region has the DNA TGTGCCAGCACCGTACTAGCGGACACAGATACGCAGTATTTT. This encodes CASTVLADTDTQYF.

This clonotype was detected a few times. The chain employs TRBV27 and TRBJ2-7, with TRBD2 matching 8 bases. Losses at the gene ends were 4 bases for V and 3 bases for J; bases not matched to a gene: 8. The CDR3 consists of 15 residues. The germline V gene encodes CDR1 MNHEY and CDR2 SMNVEV (reference sequence). The CDR3 DNA reads TGTGCCAGCAGTTCCTCGGCTAGCGGGCGCTACGAGCAGTACTTC. It encodes CASSSSASGRYEQYF.

The chain links TRBV12-3 or TRBV12-4 to TRBJ2-3; 7 bases map to TRBD1. CDR3 length equals 14 residues. V lost 6 bases and J lost 2; bases outside the gene matches: 5. The CDR3 sequence: CASRYRGFTDTQYF. In nucleotides, the CDR3 is TGTGCCAGCAGATACAGGGGATTCACAGATACGCAGTATTTT.

The rearrangement joins TRBV10-3 to TRBJ2-1, with 8 bases lining up with TRBD2. The length of the CDR3 is 16 residues. Germline V gene sequence: CDR1 ENHRY, CDR2 SYGVKD. The ends lost 2 bases at V and 4 bases at J; junction bases unmatched: 7. CDR3 amino acids: CAISENPGGPYNEQFF. The CDR3 DNA reads TGTGCCATCAGTGAGAATCCGGGAGGGCCGTACAATGAGCAGTTCTTC.

This clonotype occurred a few times. The V gene is TRBV6-5, the J gene TRBJ1-4, with 9 bases lining up with TRBD1. The V gene's germline CDR1 is MNHEY and CDR2 SVGAGI. This CDR3 contains 15 residues. After removal of 2 bases from V and 10 bases from J, the junction contained 8 bases not matched to a gene. CDR3 DNA: TGTGCCAGCAGTTACACCCCGGGACAGGGCGTAAAACTGTTTTTT. Its translation is CASSYTPGQGVKLFF.

This sequence joins TRBV5-1 and TRBJ2-7; no clear D. Germline CDR1 reads SGHRS; CDR2 reads YFSETQ. V was pared by 0 bases and J by 0 bases, with 13 bases between. This CDR3 comprises 16 residues. The CDR3 sequence: CASSLGPPGSSYEQYF. The CDR3 coding sequence is TGCGCCAGCAGCTTGGGCCCTCCAGGCAGCTCCTACGAGCAGTACTTC.